This T cell receptor beta chain was profiled in a study of OX40 agonist ivuxolimab in advanced cancers. Generated by immunoSEQ multiplex PCR, the TCRdb table keeps only in-frame clones and is missing some. This table holds 95,000 to 150,000 clones, around 90% found once. The length of the CDR3 is 11 residues. Trimming took off 5 bases at V and 9 bases at J, with 13 bases between the two ends. Germline assignment: CDR1 DFQATT and CDR2 SNEGSKA (reference sequence). This rearrangement joins TRBV20-1 to TRBJ1-2, with D maybe TRBD1 (6 bases). This specimen was CD4+ or CD8+ T cells sorted from blood, taken in a trial of the OX40 agonist ivuxolimab. This TCR came from an adult with an advanced solid tumor such as melanoma, head and neck, liver or kidney cancer. The CDR3 region has the DNA TGCAGTGCTCCTGGGACATATAGCTACACCTTC. It encodes CSAPGTYSYTF.